One sample yielded the 10 T cell receptor beta chains listed below, sequenced in a study of OX40 agonist ivuxolimab in advanced cancers. Some clones are missing from TCRdb's copy, which holds only in-frame ones; the method was immunoSEQ multiplex PCR. This table has some 80,000 clones, 87% appearing once. Specimen: CD4+ or CD8+ T cells sorted from blood, collected in a trial of the OX40 agonist ivuxolimab. The origin of the receptors is an adult with an advanced solid tumor such as melanoma, head and neck, liver or kidney cancer.

This sequence joins TRBV2 and TRBJ1-5; TRBD1 might be the D (5 bases). V lost 6 bases and J 6 bases, leaving 18 bases between the germline ends. The germline gives CDR1 SNHLY, CDR2 FYNNEI. The CDR3 has 15 residues. The CDR3 protein is CASSRERGWSQPQHF. The DNA of the CDR3 is TGTGCCAGCAGCCGAGAGAGGGGCTGGAGTCAGCCCCAGCATTTT.

The chain recombines TRBV29-1 with TRBJ1-1, with D perhaps matching TRBD1 (5 bases). The CDR3 has 11 amino acids. Trimming removed 7 bases from V and 10 bases from J, with 16 bases in between. Germline CDR1 and CDR2: SQVTM and ANQGSEA. The CDR3 nucleotides are TGCAGCGCTGCCTGGGGCCGCGGAGCTTTCTTT. Residues: CSAAWGRGAFF.

The J gene is TRBJ2-2, the V gene TRBV5-1; D is uncertain. The CDR3 is made up of 16 amino acids. Germline lookup yields CDR1 SGHRS and CDR2 YFSETQ. Trimming pared 3 bases from V and 0 bases from J, leaving 12 bases between. CDR3 bases: TGCGCCAGCAGCTCGGCACCCCTAGCGAACACCGGGGAGCTGTTTTTT. Protein: CASSSAPLANTGELFF.

The chain joins TRBV11-2 to TRBJ1-4; D unresolved. CDR1 is SGHAT and CDR2 is FQNNGV in the germline V gene. The CDR3 is 11 residues long. Deletions cut 3 bases from V and 15 bases from J, with 11 bases between. The CDR3: CASSFKEKVFF. The CDR3 DNA follows: TGTGCCAGCAGCTTCAAGGAAAAGGTGTTTTTT.

V usage is TRBV30 and J usage is TRBJ2-3, with 8 bases that match TRBD2. CDR1 and CDR2 (germline): GTSNPN, SVGIG (reference sequence). The trim removed 3 bases at V and 4 bases at J, leaving 3 bases unmatched. This CDR3 spans 13 amino acids. The DNA for the CDR3 is TGTGCCTGGAGAAGGCGGGAGGCAGATACGCAGTATTTT. Protein: CAWRRREADTQYF.

This chain uses TRBV7-2 with TRBJ1-2, with a possible D match to TRBD1 (5 bases). The germline V gene has CDR1 SGHTA and CDR2 FQGNSA. V was clipped by 5 bases and J by 6 bases, with 10 bases between them. The CDR3 is made up of 12 amino acids. Here the CDR3 reads CASSPWTHGYTF. The CDR3 region has the DNA TGTGCCAGCAGCCCTTGGACACATGGCTACACCTTC.

The chain employs TRBV6-7 and TRBJ2-3; 12 bases line up with TRBD2. TRBV6-7 is known as an ORF, though its function is uncertain. The CDR3 runs 19 residues. V lost 6 bases, J lost 0 bases, and 13 bases stayed unmatched. CDR3 bases: TGTGCCAGCAGACAAAATACTAGCGGGGGGTCGGAAAGCACAGATACGCAGTATTTT. Translated: CASRQNTSGGSESTDTQYF.

The chain is built from TRBV7-8 and TRBJ2-2; no definite D call. This CDR3 region has 15 residues. In germline, CDR1 is SGHVS, CDR2 FQNEAQ. The germline V and J ends were trimmed by 5 bases and 3 bases, with 13 bases remaining between them. This CDR3 reads CASSPGPRYTGELFF. The CDR3 nucleotides read TGTGCCAGCAGCCCCGGGCCGCGTTACACCGGGGAGCTGTTTTTT.

This clone was seen once. The chain joins TRBV27 to TRBJ2-1, with D perhaps TRBD1 or TRBD2 (6 bases each). CDR3 length: 15 residues. V lost 6 bases to trimming and J lost 1 base, with 13 bases between them. CDR1 and CDR2 from the germline V gene are MNHEY and SMNVEV (reference sequence). Here the CDR3 reads CASRAGGPSYNEQFF. The CDR3 nucleotides are TGTGCCAGCAGGGCCGGGGGCCCTTCCTACAATGAGCAGTTCTTC.

This chain connects TRBV19 to TRBJ1-4; 8 bases fit TRBD1. The CDR3 is 15 amino acids. Germline V gene lookup returns CDR1 LNHDA and CDR2 SQIVND (reference sequence). V lost 5 bases, J lost 2 bases, and 4 bases stayed unmatched. CDR3 loop: CASSPRQGTNEKLFF. For the CDR3, the DNA is TGTGCCAGTAGTCCCCGACAGGGGACTAATGAAAAACTGTTTTTT.